Listed below are T cell receptor beta chains from one sample, sequenced in a study of T cells after yellow fever vaccination. TCRdb re-analysed the 5' RACE reads in MiXCR, keeping a single row per CDR3 protein. The table records 150,000 or so distinct CDR3 sequences, around 7.2% of them present only once. The specimen was CD4+ T cells sorted from PBMCs, collected roughly 5 days after the first yellow fever vaccination. These receptors all come from a man between 18 and 35 years old who received the YFV17D yellow fever vaccine. Each CDR3 is given with its conserved first and last residue. Fields, in order: J gene, V gene, clone size, CDR3 protein. Size values are once, few and many counts, or a class for expanded clones, and some rows have none.

TRBJ1-6,TRBV5-1,few,CASSLGRVVDSPLHF
TRBJ2-5,TRBV5-1,many,CASSFGGAGETQYF
TRBJ2-7,TRBV20-1,few,CSAARDVYEQYF
TRBJ2-1,TRBV7-9,many,CASNPSGGRGNEQFF
TRBJ2-5,TRBV28,many,CASSRTGNLQTQYF
TRBJ2-7,TRBV5-6,many,CASSRAPYEQYF
TRBJ2-3,TRBV6-5,many,CASSSGTTTDTQYF
TRBJ1-2,TRBV20-1,many,CSARDPGRAVGGYTF
TRBJ2-3,TRBV6-2/TRBV6-3,many,CASSSTGTGGAGIDTQYF
TRBJ2-3,TRBV7-8,many,CASSPGDYTDTQYF
TRBJ2-5,TRBV7-9,many,CASSPRAGRQETQYF
TRBJ2-1,TRBV12-3/TRBV12-4,few,CASSGGSSYNEQFF
TRBJ1-6,TRBV7-2,many,CASRLQGGGGSYNSPLHF
TRBJ2-2,TRBV7-8,many,CASSLAPRVFRELFF
TRBJ2-7,TRBV12-3/TRBV12-4,-,CASSYWGSEQYF
TRBJ1-1,TRBV6-5,many,CASSSNQGTFF
TRBJ2-7,TRBV7-2,-,CASSPDRVQEQYF
TRBJ2-3,TRBV12-3/TRBV12-4,many,CASSLRMGGGAADTQYF
TRBJ2-1,TRBV18,many,CASSPRSSLNNEQFF
TRBJ1-5,TRBV7-2,few,CASQDRGGNQPQHF
TRBJ1-1,TRBV7-2,many,CASTRPIGRGNTEAFF
TRBJ2-3,TRBV3-1,medium-sized,CASNSRGSTDTQYF
TRBJ2-3,TRBV29-1,-,CSGGQGSTDTQYF
TRBJ2-3,TRBV5-1,-,CASSLPLAGDLTDTQYF
TRBJ2-5,TRBV9,-,CASSQTGDQETQYF
TRBJ2-2,TRBV5-6,many,CASSLGQGDGTGELFF
TRBJ2-7,TRBV29-1,many,CSVVWDYEQYF